This TCR beta chain was recorded in a study of blood T cell repertoires in COVID-19. The overall study: The study drew acute and convalescent COVID-19 samples from the United States, Italy and Spain. T cells, B-cell-depleted T cells, or PBMCs supplied cDNA or gDNA.

The junction had 8 bases not matched to a gene; V was cut back by 4 bases and J by 0 bases. Germline V gives CDR1 MNHEY, CDR2 SVGEGT. This CDR3 comprises 17 residues. Authors' analysis steps: Estimation of nucleated cell counts relied on the amplification of reference gene primers. TCRdb's table, derived via immunoSEQ multiplex PCR, lists solely in-frame clones and lacks some. From that table come the V and J calls and clone size; the DNA was used to work out D and trimming. Here the sample spans tens of thousands of clones, approximately 90% being singletons. The chain is built from TRBV6-2 or TRBV6-3 and TRBJ1-2, with 10 bases lining up with TRBD1. The receptor was derived from a man in his fifties or sixties with acute or convalescent COVID-19. Sequencing input: peripheral blood. CDR3: CASSSDQGQGPNYGYTF. Here the CDR3 DNA reads TGTGCCAGCAGTTCGGATCAGGGACAGGGGCCTAACTATGGCTACACCTTC.